A selection of T cell receptor beta chains follows, all from one sample in a study of blood T cell repertoires in COVID-19. Sequencing used immunoSEQ multiplex PCR; TCRdb keeps in-frame clones, though not all of them. The table has some 80,000 clones, 70% to 90% seen once. The sample comprised peripheral blood. All receptors derive from an elderly woman with active or convalescent COVID-19. CDR3s include the opening cysteine and the closing phenylalanine or tryptophan. D genes are given only for firm matches. Size is stated for part of the rows, as once, few or many counts, or as a class when the clone is expanded.

J: TRBJ2-2
D: TRBD2
V: TRBV30
size: -
CDR3: CAWSDLAGRTGELFF
DNA: TGTGCCTGGAGTGACCTAGCGGGGAGAACCGGGGAGCTGTTTTTT

J: TRBJ1-2
D: -
V: TRBV5-1
size: once
CDR3: CASSPGGASNYGYTF
DNA: TGCGCCAGCAGCCCGGGGGGAGCGTCTAACTATGGCTACACCTTC

J: TRBJ1-5
D: TRBD1
V: TRBV5-5
size: -
CDR3: CASSLGAGGFASHF
DNA: TGTGCCAGCAGCTTGGGGGCAGGGGGCTTCGCTTCGCATTTT

J: TRBJ2-2
D: TRBD2
V: TRBV5-8
size: -
CDR3: CAIKPDGSGSRSGELFF
DNA: TGTGCCATCAAGCCCGATGGAAGCGGGAGTCGGTCCGGGGAGCTGTTTTTT

J: TRBJ2-2
D: TRBD1
V: TRBV19
size: -
CDR3: CASSAPDRVPNTGELFF
DNA: TGTGCCAGTAGTGCCCCCGACAGGGTCCCGAACACCGGGGAGCTGTTTTTT

J: TRBJ1-1
D: TRBD1
V: TRBV5-1
size: -
CDR3: CASSLFGDRTEAFF
DNA: TGCGCCAGCAGCTTGTTCGGGGACAGAACTGAAGCTTTCTTT

J: TRBJ1-5
D: TRBD1
V: TRBV7-8
size: -
CDR3: CASSLGTGVQPQHF
DNA: TGTGCCAGCAGCTTGGGGACAGGGGTGCAGCCCCAGCATTTT

J: TRBJ1-2
D: -
V: TRBV10-3
size: -
CDR3: CAISDTSRGNGYTF
DNA: TGTGCCATCAGTGACACCAGCAGAGGGAATGGCTACACCTTC

J: TRBJ2-6
D: -
V: TRBV11-2
size: -
CDR3: CASSLGHGSGANVLTF
DNA: TGTGCCAGCAGCTTAGGCCACGGGTCTGGGGCCAACGTCCTGACTTTC

J: TRBJ2-5
D: -
V: TRBV24-1
size: -
CDR3: CATSGAETQYF
DNA: TGTGCCACCAGCGGTGCGGAGACCCAGTACTTC

J: TRBJ1-2
D: TRBD1
V: TRBV24-1
size: -
CDR3: CATSPQTGIEVYGYTF
DNA: TGTGCCACCAGCCCCCAGACAGGGATAGAGGTCTATGGCTACACCTTC

J: TRBJ2-3
D: -
V: TRBV13
size: -
CDR3: CASSPRDSGGTQYF
DNA: TGTGCCAGCAGCCCCCGGGACTCTGGAGGTACGCAGTATTTT

J: TRBJ1-1
D: TRBD1
V: TRBV30
size: -
CDR3: CAWRYRGGRETEAFF
DNA: TGTGCCTGGAGATACAGGGGAGGTCGAGAGACTGAAGCTTTCTTT

J: TRBJ2-3
D: TRBD2
V: TRBV4-3
size: -
CDR3: CASSQGRGGTTDTQYF
DNA: TGCGCCAGCAGCCAAGGACGCGGGGGGACCACAGATACGCAGTATTTT

J: TRBJ2-1
D: TRBD2
V: TRBV27
size: -
CDR3: CATKGTSGGVLLF
DNA: TGTGCCACTAAGGGGACTAGCGGGGGTGTCCTTCTCTTC

J: TRBJ2-1
D: TRBD1
V: TRBV29-1
size: -
CDR3: CSGTADRGLYNEQFF
DNA: TGCAGCGGGACTGCGGACAGGGGGCTTTACAATGAGCAGTTCTTC

J: TRBJ2-7
D: -
V: TRBV9
size: once
CDR3: CASSPLAAGASYEQYF
DNA: TGTGCCAGCAGCCCGCTGGCCGCAGGGGCCTCCTACGAGCAGTACTTC